This entry features one T cell receptor (beta chain) sequence. This CDR3 is 15 amino acids long. V lost 5 bases, J lost 0 bases, and 11 bases lay in between. Germline lookup yields CDR1 SGHTA and CDR2 FQGNSA. This entry is derived from a study of PD-L1 blockade in urothelial cancer. Only in-frame clones appear in the TCRdb table, and some are missing; sequencing was by immunoSEQ multiplex PCR. This sample has 120,000 or so clones; roughly 83% occur once, and the top ten carry 2.4%. The time point denotes: peripheral blood 6 weeks after treatment start. This chain connects TRBV7-2 to TRBJ2-1, with D unresolved. The sequence was collected from a man over 45 with urothelial cancer. The specimen was PBMCs, collected around atezolizumab (anti-PD-L1) treatment. CDR3 residues: CASSRGSSSYNEQFF. Here the CDR3 DNA reads TGTGCCAGCAGCAGAGGATCGAGCTCCTACAATGAGCAGTTCTTC.